This T cell receptor beta chain was identified in a study of cytomegalovirus exposure and HLA in healthy donors. V lost 5 bases to trimming and J lost 6 bases; unmatched junction nucleotides: 16. Germline V lookup: CDR1 SGHVS, CDR2 FQNEAQ. The CDR3 sequence is 18 residues long. Primers included in the PCR were 60 Vbeta and 13 Jbeta primers. Produced via immunoSEQ multiplex PCR; TCRdb's table is partial and in-frame only. Among roughly 140,000 clones listed, about 78% were seen once. V usage is TRBV7-8 and J usage is TRBJ2-2, with TRBD2 matching 9 bases. Specimen: PBMCs. The clonotype was recovered from a male donor in good health and CMV-seronegative. The CDR3 loop reads CASSPWVAGVDLAGELFF. In DNA form, the CDR3 reads TGTGCCAGCAGCCCCTGGGTAGCGGGAGTAGACTTGGCCGGGGAGCTGTTTTTT.